Below are 11 T cell receptor beta chains sequenced from a single sample in a study of cytomegalovirus exposure and HLA in healthy donors. Amplification used 60 Vbeta primers and 13 Jbeta primers. Sequenced by immunoSEQ multiplex PCR; TCRdb stores in-frame clones only, minus some. Among 90,000 to 150,000 clones listed, over 65% were seen once. Sequences were obtained from PBMCs. Receptor source: a woman aged 25 to 45 in good health and CMV-seropositive.

V gene TRBV29-1 combines with J gene TRBJ2-1; 12 bases line up with TRBD2. The CDR3 is 15 residues long. V lost 5 bases to trimming and J lost 7 bases; unmatched junction nucleotides: 9. Per the germline V gene, CDR1 is SQVTM and CDR2 is ANQGSEA. The CDR3 protein is CSVLSSGGAVNEQFF. The CDR3 region has the DNA TGCAGCGTTCTCTCTAGCGGGGGGGCCGTAAATGAGCAGTTCTTC.

This chain uses TRBV6-1 with TRBJ2-5; D is ambiguous. Germline V gene data show CDR1 as MNHNS and CDR2 as SASEGT. Trimming shortened V by 2 bases and J by 5 bases, and 9 bases separated the two germline ends. CDR3 length equals 13 residues. Here the CDR3 DNA reads TGTGCCAGCAGTGAAATAGCTGCTGAGACCCAGTACTTC. Translation: CASSEIAAETQYF.

The rearrangement joins TRBV27 to TRBJ2-7; TRBD2 matches 8 bases. Trimming removed 2 bases from V and 3 bases from J; junction bases left unmatched: 6. The CDR3 loop spans 15 amino acids. Germline assignment: CDR1 MNHEY and CDR2 SMNVEV (reference sequence). CDR3 sequence (DNA): TGTGCCAGCAGTTTAGGAGCGGGGGACGTCTACGAGCAGTACTTC. This translates into CASSLGAGDVYEQYF.

The V and J genes are TRBV10-3 and TRBJ1-6; 7 nucleotides match TRBD1. The V gene end was trimmed by 7 bases and the J gene end by 5 bases; junction bases not matched to a gene: 8. Germline V gene lookup returns CDR1 ENHRY and CDR2 SYGVKD. The CDR3 is made up of 15 amino acids. CDR3 in DNA: TGTGCCATCAATAGGGGGCTGGGCGATAATTCACCCCTCCACTTT. Protein sequence: CAINRGLGDNSPLHF.

The chain employs TRBV5-8 and TRBJ2-1, with TRBD2 as a possible D gene (5 bases). Germline lookup yields CDR1 SGHTS and CDR2 YDEGEE. CDR3 length: 14 residues. The V end was cut by 0 bases, the J end by 9 bases, with 13 bases between. The CDR3 reads CASSLVGGSTEQFF. CDR3 nucleotide sequence: TGTGCCAGCAGCTTGGTTGGAGGCAGCACTGAGCAGTTCTTC.

This chain joins TRBV5-1 and TRBJ1-2; D not certain. The V end was cut by 0 bases, the J end by 2 bases, with 14 bases between. Germline V gene sequence: CDR1 SGHRS, CDR2 YFSETQ. The CDR3 contains 16 residues. In DNA form, the CDR3 reads TGCGCCAGCAGCTTGGTTTTTAGCCTCGACAACTATGGCTACACCTTC. This codes for CASSLVFSLDNYGYTF.

V gene TRBV9 combines with J gene TRBJ1-2; possibly TRBD1 for D (6 bases). Trimming stripped 4 bases from V and 5 bases from J, with 18 bases between. There are 15 residues in the CDR3. Per germline, CDR1 SGDLS and CDR2 YYNGEE. CDR3 loop: CASSPGDNNGYGYTF. CDR3 nucleotides: TGTGCCAGCAGCCCAGGGGACAATAACGGATATGGCTACACCTTC. Based on the CDR3 plus reference TRBV9 and TRBJ1-2, the full variable domain is DSGVTQTPKHLITATGQRVTLRCSPRSGDLSVYWYQQSLDQGLQFLIQYYNGEERAKGNILERFSAQQFPDLHSELNLSSLELGDSALYFCASSPGDNNGYGYTFGSGTRLTVV.

A single count supports this clone. V and J are TRBV29-1 and TRBJ2-7, with a tentative D call TRBD1 (5 bases). CDR3 length: 14 residues. The V end lost 5 bases, the J end lost 2 bases, and 16 bases lay between the germline ends. Germline V gene sequence: CDR1 SQVTM, CDR2 ANQGSEA. CDR3: CSVLTALKTYEQYF. The CDR3 DNA reads as TGCAGCGTTTTGACAGCCCTAAAAACCTACGAGCAGTACTTC.

The chain employs TRBV7-8 and TRBJ1-4; 7 bases map to TRBD1. The CDR3 covers 15 residues. Trimming at V came to 2 bases and at J to 5 bases, leaving 5 bases not matched to a gene. Per germline, CDR1 SGHVS and CDR2 FQNEAQ. CDR3 DNA: TGTGCCAGCAGCTTATCGGGACAGTCGAATGAAAAACTGTTTTTT. It is translated as CASSLSGQSNEKLFF.

The genes are TRBV12-5 and TRBJ2-2, with TRBD1 identical over 11 bases. The CDR3 covers 15 residues. In germline, CDR1 is LGHNT, CDR2 FRNRAP. J gave up 7 bases and V 1 base, and 2 bases lay outside the gene matches. The CDR3 protein is CASGLAGTGGGELFF. The CDR3 region has the DNA TGTGCTAGTGGTTTGGCCGGGACAGGGGGCGGGGAGCTGTTTTTT.

This clone was counted a single time. The V and J genes are TRBV9 and TRBJ1-1, with 12 bases matching TRBD1. V lost 4 bases, J lost 10 bases, and 8 bases stayed unmatched. Germline values: CDR1 SGDLS, CDR2 YYNGEE. The CDR3 length is 14 residues. CDR3 region: CASSTGTGGGIAFF. DNA for the CDR3: TGTGCCAGCAGCACCGGGACAGGGGGCGGGATAGCTTTCTTT.